The 30 T cell receptor beta chains below all came from one sample that was sequenced in a study of shared clonotypes between healthy human individuals. The method was immunoSEQ multiplex PCR; TCRdb's version includes in-frame clones alone and lacks a portion of them. The data contain about 1.5 million clones, around 98% of them singletons. The sequenced material came from naive CD4+ T cells sorted from blood. Regarding subset: CD45RA+ positively selected. The receptors were sampled from a man younger than 40 in good health.

On this clone itself: In the same sample, other DNA sequences code for this CDR3. This sequence joins TRBV20-1 and TRBJ1-2; D uncertain. Trimming pared 1 base from V and 3 bases from J, leaving 3 bases between. The CDR3 totals 11 residues. Looked up from germline, CDR1 is DFQATT and CDR2 is SNEGSKA (reference sequence). The CDR3 region has the DNA TGCAGTGCTAGAGGGGACTATGGCTACACCTTC. Its protein is CSARGDYGYTF.

The chain has TRBV2 and TRBJ1-1; the D gene is possibly TRBD1 (6 bases). Germline V gene sequence: CDR1 SNHLY, CDR2 FYNNEI. CDR3 length: 11 residues. Trimming removed 1 base at V and 11 bases at J, with 8 bases between. The chain's CDR3 is CASSEGQGAFF. CDR3 in DNA: TGTGCCAGCAGTGAAGGGCAGGGGGCTTTCTTT.

The genes are TRBV7-2 and TRBJ2-5; D perhaps matches TRBD2 (5 bases). CDR3 length: 15 residues. Germline CDR1 and CDR2: SGHTA and FQGNSA. Trimming shortened V by 0 bases and J by 4 bases, and 12 bases separated the two germline ends. The CDR3 region is CASSLAFPGGETQYF. The CDR3 bases are TGTGCCAGCAGCTTAGCGTTCCCAGGAGGAGAGACCCAGTACTTC.

This chain connects TRBV5-4 to TRBJ2-1; TRBD2 aligns across 10 bases. There are 16 residues in the CDR3. V lost 0 bases to trimming and J lost 4 bases; unmatched junction nucleotides: 4. Germline V gene sequence: CDR1 SGHNT, CDR2 YYREEE (reference sequence). CDR3 DNA: TGTGCCAGCAGCTTGGGAACTAGCGGGACATACAATGAGCAGTTCTTC. This encodes CASSLGTSGTYNEQFF.

The genes are TRBV5-6 and TRBJ2-5; the D is unclear. Germline values: CDR1 SGHDT, CDR2 YYEEEE. CDR3 size: 13 residues. Trimming pared 2 bases from V and 2 bases from J, leaving 7 bases between. As DNA, the CDR3 is TGTGCCAGCAGCTTTATCCCGCAAGAGACCCAGTACTTC. Its translation is CASSFIPQETQYF.

Regarding this clone: The sample holds other DNA sequences that translate to the same CDR3. The chain links TRBV5-6 to TRBJ1-3; D remains ambiguous. CDR3 length: 15 residues. CDR1 is SGHDT and CDR2 is YYEEEE in the germline V gene. The V end was cut by 0 bases, the J end by 0 bases, with 7 bases between. The CDR3, as DNA: TGTGCCAGCAGCTTGGGGCAGAGCTCTGGAAACACCATATATTTT. Translation gives CASSLGQSSGNTIYF.

The CDR3 DNA is TGTGCCAGCAGCCGGGACACCGAGACCCAGTACTTC. This translates into CASSRDTETQYF. The rearrangement uses TRBV7-9 and TRBJ2-5; a weak D match, TRBD1 (6 bases). The CDR3 contains 12 residues. Per germline, CDR1 SEHNR and CDR2 FQNEAQ (reference sequence). Trimming cost V 5 bases and J 5 bases, with 9 bases left between them.

The chain carries TRBV11-3 and TRBJ2-7; 15 bases map to TRBD2. The CDR3 loop spans 17 amino acids. Losses at the gene ends were 5 bases for V and 6 bases for J; bases not matched to a gene: 11. Germline V gives CDR1 SGHNT, CDR2 YENEEA. The CDR3 protein is CASSPGNGLAGGGEQYF. CDR3 sequence (DNA): TGTGCCAGCAGCCCGGGGAACGGACTAGCGGGAGGGGGCGAGCAGTACTTC.

The V and J genes are TRBV28 and TRBJ1-5, with D unresolved. The CDR3 sequence is 14 residues long. Trimming took off 3 bases at V and 8 bases at J, with 14 bases between the two ends. In germline, CDR1 is MDHEN, CDR2 SYDVKM. The chain's CDR3 is CASSFRSLVKPQHF. The CDR3 DNA reads as TGTGCCAGCAGTTTCAGGTCGCTCGTCAAGCCCCAGCATTTT.

The chain combines TRBV6-5 with TRBJ2-2, with 10 bases fitting TRBD1. The CDR3 loop spans 15 amino acids. Losses at the gene ends were 6 bases for V and 6 bases for J; bases not matched to a gene: 7. The germline V gene has CDR1 MNHEY and CDR2 SVGAGI. CDR3 protein: CASRKTGGESGELFF. CDR3 sequence (DNA): TGTGCCAGCAGGAAGACAGGGGGCGAGTCCGGGGAGCTGTTTTTT.

The V gene is TRBV29-1, the J gene TRBJ2-1; 10 bases fit TRBD2. CDR1 is SQVTM, CDR2 ANQGSEA, per germline. This CDR3 is built from 16 residues. V lost 6 bases to trimming and J lost 3 bases; unmatched junction nucleotides: 11. The CDR3 protein is CSVHLLSGRDYNEQFF. For the CDR3, the DNA is TGCAGCGTCCACCTTTTAAGCGGGAGGGACTACAATGAGCAGTTCTTC.

CDR3 sequence reads: CASSIFAGALTDTQYF. CDR3 DNA: TGTGCCAGTAGTATCTTCGCGGGAGCTCTAACAGATACGCAGTATTTT. V and J are TRBV19 and TRBJ2-3; 7 nucleotides agree with TRBD2. J lost 3 bases, V lost 3 bases, and 9 bases had no gene match. Germline V CDR1 and CDR2: LNHDA, SQIVND (reference sequence). The CDR3 runs to 16 residues.

This clone was counted once. This rearrangement joins TRBV2 to TRBJ1-1, with D perhaps TRBD1 (6 bases). CDR1 is SNHLY and CDR2 is FYNNEI in the germline V gene. The CDR3 loop spans 13 amino acids. Trimming shortened V by 6 bases and J by 3 bases, and 11 bases separated the two germline ends. Here the CDR3 reads CASSKQGDTEAFF. Here the CDR3 DNA reads TGTGCCAGCAGCAAACAGGGCGACACTGAAGCTTTCTTT.

The gene calls are TRBV9 and TRBJ2-1, with D perhaps TRBD1 or TRBD2 (5 bases each). The CDR3 consists of 15 residues. V lost 3 bases and J 10 bases, leaving 20 bases between the germline ends. Germline values: CDR1 SGDLS, CDR2 YYNGEE. CDR3 sequence reads: CASSGGRGVLREQFF. The CDR3 nucleotides are TGTGCCAGCAGCGGGGGGAGAGGGGTTCTCCGCGAGCAGTTCTTC.

Details on this clone: This sample also contains other DNA sequences that code for the same CDR3. The rearrangement joins TRBV6-5 to TRBJ1-4; the D is unclear. The CDR3 covers 15 residues. Germline V gene data show CDR1 as MNHEY and CDR2 as SVGAGI. Trimming shortened V by 2 bases and J by 0 bases, and 7 bases separated the two germline ends. In nucleotides, the CDR3 is TGTGCCAGCAGTTACAGCGGGGCAACTAATGAAAAACTGTTTTTT. The encoded protein is CASSYSGATNEKLFF.

V usage is TRBV2 and J usage is TRBJ2-1; TRBD1 matches at 9 bases. This CDR3 region has 15 residues. CDR1 and CDR2 from the germline V gene are SNHLY and FYNNEI. The V segment lost 2 bases and the J segment 8 bases; nucleotides outside the gene matches: 7. The CDR3 spells CASSETGTGFDEQFF. The CDR3 DNA follows: TGTGCCAGCAGTGAAACCGGGACAGGGTTCGATGAGCAGTTCTTC.

With respect to this clone: Other nucleotide sequences from this sample produce the same CDR3. V and J are TRBV5-1 and TRBJ2-5; tentatively, D is TRBD1 (6 bases). CDR1 is SGHRS and CDR2 is YFSETQ in the germline V gene. V gave up 6 bases and J gave up 1 base, with 10 bases separating them. The CDR3 loop spans 13 amino acids. The CDR3 region has the DNA TGCGCCAGCACCCCGGACAGCCAAGAGACCCAGTACTTC. Translating gives CASTPDSQETQYF.

The chain uses TRBV19 and TRBJ2-1; 8 nucleotides match TRBD2. After removal of 0 bases from V and 10 bases from J, the junction contained 2 bases not matched to a gene. This CDR3 spans 13 amino acids. Per germline, CDR1 LNHDA and CDR2 SQIVND (reference sequence). Written as DNA, the CDR3 is TGTGCCAGTAGTATAGACCCTAGCGGGGAGCAGTTCTTC. Protein: CASSIDPSGEQFF.

The chain employs TRBV9 and TRBJ1-3; tentatively, D is TRBD1 (6 bases). The CDR3 runs 16 residues. Germline V lookup: CDR1 SGDLS, CDR2 YYNGEE. V was cut by 4 bases and J by 0 bases, with 14 bases left in between. The CDR3 nucleotides read TGTGCCAGCAGCTACAACAGGGATTACTCTGGAAACACCATATATTTT. Its translation is CASSYNRDYSGNTIYF.

Concerning this clone itself: The sample has other DNA sequences that encode this CDR3 too. The chain uses TRBV18 and TRBJ2-3, with D uncertain. Germline V CDR1 and CDR2: KGHSH, LQKENI. Trimming took off 6 bases at V and 1 base at J, with 11 bases between the two ends. This CDR3 contains 14 residues. The DNA of the CDR3 is TGTGCCAGCTCCCCAGCTGGGGGCACAGATACGCAGTATTTT. Translating it yields CASSPAGGTDTQYF.

This chain joins TRBV10-3 and TRBJ1-3, with TRBD1 as a possible D gene (6 bases). Trimming removed 7 bases at V and 7 bases at J, with 17 bases between. Germline CDR1 and CDR2: ENHRY and SYGVKD. The CDR3 runs to 14 residues. The CDR3 nucleotides are TGTGCCATCACTCGGAACCAAGGGGGGAACACCATATATTTT. It yields the protein CAITRNQGGNTIYF.

The CDR3 reads CASREIGTASTDTQYF. The CDR3 DNA sequence: TGTGCCAGCAGAGAAATTGGGACGGCTAGCACAGATACGCAGTATTTT. This chain connects TRBV6-1 to TRBJ2-3; possibly TRBD1 or TRBD2 for D (5 bases each). Trimming removed 6 bases at V and 0 bases at J, with 16 bases between. CDR1 is MNHNS, CDR2 SASEGT, per germline. The CDR3 length is 16 residues.

The gene calls are TRBV9 and TRBJ2-1; no reliable D call. The length of the CDR3 is 14 residues. Germline values: CDR1 SGDLS, CDR2 YYNGEE. The V gene lost 3 bases and the J gene lost 5 bases, with 12 bases spanning the gap. CDR3 loop: CASSAWGRNNEQFF. The CDR3 DNA reads as TGTGCCAGCAGCGCCTGGGGTAGAAACAATGAGCAGTTCTTC. Full variable domain (rest looked up from reference TRBV9 and TRBJ2-1): DSGVTQTPKHLITATGQRVTLRCSPRSGDLSVYWYQQSLDQGLQFLIQYYNGEERAKGNILERFSAQQFPDLHSELNLSSLELGDSALYFCASSAWGRNNEQFFGPGTRLTVL.

The J gene is TRBJ1-5, the V gene TRBV11-2; 9 nucleotides line up with TRBD1. Trimming took 5 bases from V and 4 from J; bases not matched to a gene: 6. Germline CDR1 is SGHAT and CDR2 is FQNNGV. The CDR3 contains 15 residues. The DNA of the CDR3 is TGTGCCAGCAGCCCCGGGACAGGGAAAAATCAGCCCCAGCATTTT. Translating it yields CASSPGTGKNQPQHF.

V usage is TRBV12-5 and J usage is TRBJ1-2; 10 bases match TRBD1. Trimming at V came to 7 bases and at J to 4 bases, leaving 3 bases not matched to a gene. CDR1 and CDR2 (germline): LGHNT, FRNRAP. The CDR3 has 13 residues. The CDR3 coding sequence is TGTGCTAGTGCTCGGGACAGGGGCTATGGCTACACCTTC. As protein: CASARDRGYGYTF.

V and J are TRBV28 and TRBJ2-3; 10 nucleotides align to TRBD2. Germline V CDR1 and CDR2: MDHEN, SYDVKM. After removal of 5 bases from V and 2 bases from J, the junction contained 13 bases not matched to a gene. This CDR3 comprises 18 residues. The CDR3 sequence: CASSTKAGGPSFTDTQYF. Written as DNA, the CDR3 is TGTGCCAGCAGTACCAAAGCGGGAGGGCCTTCTTTCACAGATACGCAGTATTTT.

The rearrangement links TRBV5-1 to TRBJ2-5, with 8 bases that match TRBD2. Trimming took 1 base from V and 5 from J; bases not matched to a gene: 10. This CDR3 is built from 16 residues. Looked up from germline, CDR1 is SGHRS and CDR2 is YFSETQ. The CDR3 region has the DNA TGCGCCAGCAGCTTGTGGCGTCAGGTAGCGGGGGAGACCCAGTACTTC. As protein: CASSLWRQVAGETQYF.

J is TRBJ2-3 and V is TRBV6-5; 11 nucleotides line up with TRBD2. Unmatched junction bases numbered 3, after V lost 5 bases and J lost 5 bases. Germline assignment: CDR1 MNHEY and CDR2 SVGAGI. The CDR3 is 14 residues long. The CDR3 coding sequence is TGTGCCAGCAGTGACGGACTAGCGGGAGATACGCAGTATTTT. This translates into CASSDGLAGDTQYF.

The gene calls are TRBV2 and TRBJ1-4; tentatively, D is TRBD1 (5 bases). V gave up 8 bases and J gave up 13 bases, with 17 bases separating them. CDR3 length equals 12 residues. Germline V gene lookup returns CDR1 SNHLY and CDR2 FYNNEI. The CDR3 sequence is CASFKTGARLFF. The CDR3 DNA follows: TGTGCCAGCTTTAAGACCGGGGCACGACTGTTTTTT.

The V and J genes are TRBV29-1 and TRBJ1-1, with 10 nucleotides matching TRBD1. CDR1 SQVTM and CDR2 ANQGSEA come from the germline V gene. This CDR3 has 14 amino acids. V was pared by 4 bases and J by 1 base, with 3 bases of the junction left unmatched. CDR3: CSVGQGARNTEAFF. In DNA form, the CDR3 reads TGCAGCGTTGGACAGGGGGCGAGGAACACTGAAGCTTTCTTT.